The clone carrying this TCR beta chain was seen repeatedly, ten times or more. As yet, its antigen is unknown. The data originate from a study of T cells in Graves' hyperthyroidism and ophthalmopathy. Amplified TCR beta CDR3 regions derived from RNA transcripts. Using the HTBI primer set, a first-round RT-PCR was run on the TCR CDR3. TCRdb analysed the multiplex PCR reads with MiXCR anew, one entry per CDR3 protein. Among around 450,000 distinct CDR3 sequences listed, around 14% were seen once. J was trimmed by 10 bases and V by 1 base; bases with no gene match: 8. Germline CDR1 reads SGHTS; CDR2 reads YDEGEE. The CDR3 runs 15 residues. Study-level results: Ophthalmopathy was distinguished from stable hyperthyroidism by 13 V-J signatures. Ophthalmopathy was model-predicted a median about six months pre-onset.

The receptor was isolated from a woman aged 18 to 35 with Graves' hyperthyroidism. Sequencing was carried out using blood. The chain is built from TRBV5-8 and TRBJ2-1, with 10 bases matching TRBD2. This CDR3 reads CASSLRIAGGKEQFF. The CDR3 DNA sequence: TGTGCCAGCAGCTTGAGGATAGCGGGGGGAAAGGAGCAGTTCTTC.